This T cell receptor beta chain was sequenced during a study of radiation and T cells in renal cell carcinoma. Germline V gene sequence: CDR1 SNHLY, CDR2 FYNNEI. Trimming removed 0 bases from V and 9 bases from J; junction bases left unmatched: 8. This CDR3 has 16 amino acids. Time point specified: blood 4 weeks post-SBRT, at nephrectomy. Treatment indicated: 15 Gy SBRT to primary tumor, nephrectomy 4 weeks later. Nephrectomy followed 15 Gy stereotactic body radiation by 4 weeks. Profiling relied on immunoSEQ multiplex PCR, and the TCRdb table lists in-frame clones only, not all of them. This sample has 150,000 or so clones, with 88% found just once. Points on this clone: The antigen remains unidentified.

Whole-study results and caveats: Without pretreatment biopsies, baseline tumor clonotype presence was undetermined.

The sequence derives from a woman between 50 and 59 years old with renal cell carcinoma. This material consisted of blood, taken from a patient whose treatment included radiotherapy and nephrectomy. The chain has TRBV2 and TRBJ1-5, with 10 nucleotides matching TRBD1. The CDR3 spells CASSEALWDRGPPQHF. The CDR3 DNA reads as TGTGCCAGCAGTGAAGCGCTTTGGGACAGGGGTCCGCCCCAGCATTTT.